Below are 14 T cell receptor beta chains sequenced from a single sample in a study of T cells in Graves' hyperthyroidism and ophthalmopathy. There were TCR beta CDR3 regions amplified from RNA transcripts. First-round RT-PCR with HTBI primers amplified the TCR CDR3 region. MiXCR was run by TCRdb on the multiplex PCR reads, yielding one entry per CDR3 protein. This table has roughly 180,000 distinct CDR3 sequences, about a tenth appearing once. What was sequenced was blood. The receptors were sampled from a woman aged 18-29 years with Graves' hyperthyroidism that later progressed to Graves' ophthalmopathy.

This clonotype was picked up many times. J is TRBJ1-1 and V is TRBV6-1, with TRBD1 identical over 7 bases. The CDR3 length is 14 residues. Germline values: CDR1 MNHNS, CDR2 SASEGT. The ends lost 5 bases at V and 1 base at J; junction bases unmatched: 4. CDR3 amino acids: CASSNNRGNTEAFF. For the CDR3, the DNA is TGTGCCAGCAGTAATAACAGGGGGAACACTGAAGCTTTCTTT.

This clonotype was recorded many times. The rearrangement joins TRBV5-8 to TRBJ1-1; D is unresolved. V dropped 0 bases and J dropped 8 bases, with 11 bases sitting between them. This CDR3 is 13 amino acids long. The V gene's germline CDR1 is SGHTS and CDR2 YDEGEE. DNA for the CDR3: TGTGCCAGCAGCTTGGGGAGTTTCTCGGAAGCTTTCTTT. Translation gives CASSLGSFSEAFF.

V and J are TRBV7-6 and TRBJ1-2, with D possibly TRBD1 on 5 matching bases. With 5 bases removed from V and 6 bases from J, the gap between germline ends came to 19 bases. Germline V CDR1 and CDR2: SGHVS, FNYEAQ. The CDR3 covers 15 residues. The CDR3 nucleotides read TGTGCCAGCAGCCGGACCGCGGGGGAAAATGATGGCTACACCTTC. It translates to CASSRTAGENDGYTF.

The chain employs TRBV5-1 and TRBJ2-7; 12 bases match TRBD2. Germline V gives CDR1 SGHRS, CDR2 YFSETQ. V dropped 1 base and J dropped 1; count of bases not matched to a gene: 6. The CDR3 has 17 residues. CDR3 residues: CASSLKLAGGYSYEQYF. DNA for the CDR3: TGCGCCAGCAGCTTGAAACTAGCGGGAGGATATTCCTACGAGCAGTACTTC.

This clonotype was counted ten times or more. J is TRBJ1-2 and V is TRBV2; 9 bases align to TRBD1. The V and J ends lost 7 bases and 8 bases, in that order; junction bases with no gene match: 8. The CDR3 runs 13 residues. Germline-derived CDR1 and CDR2 are SNHLY and FYNNEI. Here the CDR3 DNA reads TGTGCCAGCATAACAGGGGGCGCGGAAGGCTACACCTTC. This sequence encodes CASITGGAEGYTF.

Ten or more counts support this clonotype. This chain connects TRBV5-6 to TRBJ2-5, with D perhaps matching TRBD1 (6 bases). V lost 4 bases and J lost 2, with 12 bases in between. This CDR3 is 14 amino acids long. Germline V lookup: CDR1 SGHDT, CDR2 YYEEEE. Here the CDR3 DNA reads TGTGCCAGCAGCGAAGACAGGTATCAAGAGACCCAGTACTTC. Its translation: CASSEDRYQETQYF.

This clonotype was counted ten times or more. V usage is TRBV7-9 and J usage is TRBJ1-1; TRBD1 might be the D (6 bases). The V end was cut by 3 bases, the J end by 2 bases, with 16 bases between. CDR1 SEHNR and CDR2 FQNEAQ come from the germline V gene (reference sequence). There are 16 residues in the CDR3. The CDR3 bases are TGTGCCAGCAGCTTCAACCCAGGGGCAGGCAACACTGAAGCTTTCTTT. This translates into CASSFNPGAGNTEAFF.

This clonotype was seen many times. The chain has TRBV29-1 and TRBJ2-7, with 11 bases matching TRBD2. The CDR3 covers 12 residues. CDR1 SQVTM and CDR2 ANQGSEA come from the germline V gene. The trim removed 3 bases at V and 5 bases at J, leaving 0 bases unmatched. The chain's CDR3 is CSVEGLADEQYF. CDR3 DNA: TGCAGCGTTGAGGGACTAGCGGACGAGCAGTACTTC.

This clonotype was counted ten times or more. This chain uses TRBV20-1 with TRBJ2-1; D ambiguous. There are 15 residues in the CDR3. The V and J ends lost 3 bases and 7 bases respectively, with 19 bases between them. Per germline, CDR1 DFQATT and CDR2 SNEGSKA (reference sequence). CDR3 sequence: CSASESGRWLNEQFF. Here the CDR3 DNA reads TGCAGTGCTAGTGAGTCAGGCCGATGGTTGAATGAGCAGTTCTTC.

This clonotype was picked up a small number of times. The chain carries TRBV4-1 and TRBJ1-1; D call uncertain. This CDR3 is built from 17 residues. Germline V gives CDR1 MGHRA, CDR2 YSYEKL. The V gene lost 2 bases and the J gene lost 3 bases, with 19 bases spanning the gap. The CDR3 sequence is CASSQRRLEGADTEAFF. The CDR3 bases are TGCGCCAGCAGCCAAAGAAGGCTAGAGGGAGCTGACACTGAAGCTTTCTTT.

This chain uses TRBV5-8 with TRBJ2-2; perhaps TRBD1 as D (6 bases). The CDR3 length is 15 residues. CDR1 SGHTS and CDR2 YDEGEE come from the germline V gene. The V gene lost 0 bases and the J gene lost 6 bases, with 12 bases spanning the gap. For the CDR3, the DNA is TGTGCCAGCAGCTTGGTTATAACAGGGCCCGGGGAGCTGTTTTTT. It specifies CASSLVITGPGELFF.

This clonotype was seen ten or more times. The chain joins TRBV12-3 or TRBV12-4 to TRBJ2-1, with 8 bases identical to TRBD2. The CDR3 is 18 residues long. The V segment lost 6 bases and the J segment 7 bases; nucleotides outside the gene matches: 20. CDR3 nucleotides: TGTGCCAGCAGGAGAGCGGGGAGCGGGAGATTATTTGGAAATGAGCAGTTCTTC. Residues: CASRRAGSGRLFGNEQFF.

This clonotype was counted between two and nine times. This could be a read error, since a much larger clone is one nucleotide away. The V call is TRBV29-1, the J call TRBJ2-7; possible D gene TRBD2, 5 bases. This CDR3 spans 14 amino acids. Germline CDR1 reads SQVTM; CDR2 reads ANQGSEA. CDR3 region: CNAVFRGGPYEQYF. CDR3 in DNA: TGCAACGCCGTTTTCCGAGGAGGACCCTACGAGCAGTACTTC.

This clonotype was counted a few times. This chain connects TRBV4-2 to TRBJ2-3, with 10 bases aligning to TRBD1. Germline trimming cut 4 bases from V and 4 bases from J; bases unmatched to any gene: 5. Germline-derived CDR1 and CDR2 are LGHNA and YNFKEQ. CDR3 length equals 15 residues. The CDR3, as DNA: TGTGCCAGCAGCCTGGGGACAGGGGATTCAGATACGCAGTATTTT. It encodes CASSLGTGDSDTQYF.